These 18 T cell receptor beta chains came from one sample sequenced in a study of radiotherapy plus CTLA-4 blockade in lung cancer. TCRdb keeps only in-frame clones here, not all; method: immunoSEQ multiplex PCR. Found here are more than 95,000 clones, 65% to 80% of them singletons; the top ten hold around 2.8%. The specimen was peripheral blood, collected from a patient treated with radiotherapy plus ipilimumab. The receptors shown here come from a human donor with non-small cell lung cancer who had a partial response to radiotherapy plus ipilimumab. Some clones in this sample may be carry-over from other donors' samples.

The rearrangement joins TRBV19 to TRBJ2-3, with 9 bases fitting TRBD2. The ends lost 4 bases at V and 8 bases at J; junction bases unmatched: 10. This CDR3 spans 15 amino acids. Per germline, CDR1 LNHDA and CDR2 SQIVND (reference sequence). In DNA form, the CDR3 reads TGTGCCAGTAGTACCTTAAGCGGGAGGCGCGGTACGCAGTATTTT. It translates to CASSTLSGRRGTQYF.

V usage is TRBV19 and J usage is TRBJ1-4; tentatively, D is TRBD1 (6 bases). Germline V gene sequence: CDR1 LNHDA, CDR2 SQIVND (reference sequence). The CDR3 covers 14 residues. Trimming removed 3 bases from V and 7 bases from J, with 12 bases in between. CDR3 coding DNA: TGTGCCAGTAGTATTGGACGAGGGGGTGAAAAACTGTTTTTT. It codes for CASSIGRGGEKLFF.

The rearrangement joins TRBV28 to TRBJ2-1; the match to TRBD2 covers 7 bases. CDR3 size: 14 residues. CDR1 and CDR2 (germline): MDHEN, SYDVKM. V shed 6 bases, J shed 2 bases, and the junction held 4 bases outside the gene matches. CDR3 sequence: CASRSGTTYNEQFF. The CDR3 nucleotides are TGTGCCAGCAGATCCGGGACTACCTACAATGAGCAGTTCTTC.

The V gene is TRBV27, the J gene TRBJ2-3; 8 positions match TRBD2. Trimming at V came to 2 bases and at J to 5 bases, leaving 6 bases not matched to a gene. Germline assignment: CDR1 MNHEY and CDR2 SMNVEV (reference sequence). The CDR3 extends over 15 amino acids. CDR3 protein: CASSLGTRVGDTQYF. The DNA for the CDR3 is TGTGCCAGCAGTTTAGGGACTAGAGTGGGAGATACGCAGTATTTT.

The V and J genes are TRBV5-4 and TRBJ2-5; 7 nucleotides agree with TRBD1. The CDR3 has 15 amino acids. Germline lookup yields CDR1 SGHNT and CDR2 YYREEE (reference sequence). V was pared by 3 bases and J by 4 bases, with 9 bases of the junction left unmatched. Here the CDR3 reads CASSSNRGLGETQYF. DNA of the CDR3: TGTGCCAGCAGCTCAAACAGGGGTTTGGGAGAGACCCAGTACTTC.

V and J are TRBV11-2 and TRBJ2-1, with D uncertain. Trimming shortened V by 5 bases and J by 9 bases, and 14 bases separated the two germline ends. The CDR3 loop spans 13 amino acids. CDR1 is SGHAT, CDR2 FQNNGV, per germline. The CDR3 bases are TGTGCCAGCAGCCCCCCCGGTGGGCTTGAGCAGTTCTTC. Translated, it gives CASSPPGGLEQFF.

This sequence joins TRBV10-3 and TRBJ2-3; 7 nucleotides line up with TRBD2. The CDR3 has 14 residues. CDR1 is ENHRY, CDR2 SYGVKD, per germline. The junction had 7 bases not matched to a gene; V was cut back by 8 bases and J by 2 bases. The CDR3 DNA is TGTGCCATCGGATCTAGCGGACTCACAGATACGCAGTATTTT. It translates to CAIGSSGLTDTQYF.

The chain recombines TRBV10-3 with TRBJ2-1; 12 bases map to TRBD1. In germline, CDR1 is ENHRY, CDR2 SYGVKD. The CDR3 is 13 residues long. CDR3 DNA sequence: TGTGCTACCGGGACAGGGGGCCGCAATGAGCAGTTCTTC. Its protein is CATGTGGRNEQFF.

This chain links TRBV6-1 with TRBJ2-7, with D perhaps TRBD1 (5 bases). The CDR3 is made up of 12 amino acids. Looked up from germline, CDR1 is MNHNS and CDR2 is SASEGT. V lost 6 bases and J lost 9, with 15 bases in between. The CDR3 spells CASSTQTVGQYF. CDR3 coding DNA: TGTGCCAGCAGCACTCAGACAGTCGGGCAGTACTTC.

This chain connects TRBV15 to TRBJ1-1; 10 bases align to TRBD1. V was pared by 3 bases and J by 0 bases, with 10 bases of the junction left unmatched. The CDR3 is made up of 18 amino acids. Germline assignment: CDR1 LNHNV and CDR2 YYDKDF (reference sequence). CDR3 residues: CATSRFVPGTGVNTEAFF. The CDR3 nucleotides are TGTGCCACCAGCAGGTTCGTACCCGGGACAGGGGTGAACACTGAAGCTTTCTTT.

The V call is TRBV15, the J call TRBJ2-1; possible D gene TRBD1, 6 bases. V lost 0 bases, J lost 4 bases, and 16 bases lay in between. There are 17 residues in the CDR3. CDR1 and CDR2 from the germline V gene are LNHNV and YYDKDF (reference sequence). The CDR3 sequence is CATSRDRKQGKYNEQFF. CDR3 sequence (DNA): TGTGCCACCAGCAGAGATCGGAAACAGGGAAAATACAATGAGCAGTTCTTC. Drawing the rest from reference TRBV15 and TRBJ2-1, the complete variable domain is DAMVIQNPRYQVTQFGKPVTLSCSQTLNHNVMYWYQQKSSQAPKLLFHYYDKDFNNEADTPDNFQSRRPNTSFCFLDIRSPGLGDTAMYLCATSRDRKQGKYNEQFFGPGTRLTVL.

This chain joins TRBV27 and TRBJ2-1; 7 bases agree with TRBD2. This CDR3 is built from 14 residues. V lost 4 bases and J lost 7; bases outside the gene matches: 7. The V gene's germline CDR1 is MNHEY and CDR2 SMNVEV (reference sequence). As DNA, the CDR3 is TGTGCCAGCAGTTCTCCGATTAGCGGGAATGAGCAGTTCTTC. It yields the protein CASSSPISGNEQFF.

V and J are TRBV5-1 and TRBJ2-5; possible D gene TRBD1, 6 bases. The CDR3 length is 21 residues. Germline V gene lookup returns CDR1 SGHRS and CDR2 YFSETQ. V was clipped by 3 bases and J by 2 bases, with 32 bases between them. The CDR3 is CASSSSRPSVDRSSLQETQYF. The CDR3 DNA reads TGCGCCAGCAGCTCAAGCCGCCCCTCTGTGGACAGAAGTAGTTTACAAGAGACCCAGTACTTC.

The chain combines TRBV5-1 with TRBJ2-7; perhaps TRBD1 as D (6 bases). Germline V gene lookup returns CDR1 SGHRS and CDR2 YFSETQ. The CDR3 is 14 residues long. Trimming shortened V by 0 bases and J by 5 bases, and 12 bases separated the two germline ends. CDR3: CASSLGLTGNEQYF. For the CDR3, the DNA is TGCGCCAGCAGCTTGGGGCTTACAGGGAACGAGCAGTACTTC.

The chain couples TRBV19 to TRBJ1-3, with a tentative D call TRBD1 (5 bases). This CDR3 has 14 residues. CDR1 is LNHDA, CDR2 SQIVND, per germline (reference sequence). Trimming cost V 6 bases and J 3 bases, with 12 bases left between them. CDR3 sequence: CASRRGLDGNTIYF. CDR3 coding DNA: TGTGCCAGTAGAAGGGGTCTGGATGGAAACACCATATATTTT.

This clone was seen only a few times. The chain combines TRBV4-3 with TRBJ2-7; 8 positions match TRBD2. Germline V gene lookup returns CDR1 LGHNA and CDR2 YSLEER. V dropped 2 bases and J dropped 4; count of bases not matched to a gene: 7. The CDR3 is 15 amino acids. CDR3 loop: CASSQRVAGRYEQYF. The CDR3 DNA sequence: TGCGCCAGCAGCCAACGTGTAGCGGGGAGGTACGAGCAGTACTTC.

The chain has TRBV27 and TRBJ2-3; possibly TRBD2 for D (5 bases). V lost 5 bases to trimming and J lost 6 bases, with 15 bases between them. Germline V gene sequence: CDR1 MNHEY, CDR2 SMNVEV (reference sequence). The CDR3 is made up of 14 amino acids. CDR3: CASSPVSSGDTQYF. The CDR3 DNA sequence: TGTGCCAGCAGTCCGGTATCCTCGGGGGATACGCAGTATTTT.

The DNA for the CDR3 is TGTGCCAGCAGGCATGCGGGCAGTACCTACGAGCAGTACTTC. As protein: CASRHAGSTYEQYF. This rearrangement joins TRBV2 to TRBJ2-7; maybe TRBD2 (5 bases). CDR1 is SNHLY and CDR2 is FYNNEI in the germline V gene. Trimming took off 6 bases at V and 2 bases at J, with 14 bases between the two ends. CDR3 size: 14 residues.